Detailed here is one TCR beta chain. PCR was performed a second time for roughly 7 to 11 cycles using a sample-barcoded 5' primer and a J-beta primer mix. Every single cDNA molecule received a tag from a template-switch adaptor with 12 random nucleotides. TCRdb called the 5' RACE reads again in MiXCR, with one record for every CDR3 protein. This sample has about 780,000 distinct CDR3 sequences, with about 46% found just once. The entry originates in a study of blood T cells in healthy people across ages. The authors drew ten milliliters of peripheral blood from each donor. This receptor was identified in a man older than 75 in good health. Sequencing input: blood.

This CDR3 is CASSDWQDDNYGYTF. CDR3 nucleotides: TGTGCCAGCAGTGATTGGCAGGATGATAACTATGGCTACACCTTC. The chain employs TRBV25-1 and TRBJ1-2; unclear D gene. Germline-derived CDR1 and CDR2 are MGHDK and SYGVNS. CDR3 size: 15 residues. Trimming took off 3 bases at V and 1 base at J, with 12 bases between the two ends.